Shown below are 12 T cell receptor beta chains from a single sample sequenced in a study of blood T cells in healthy people across ages. Through a sample-barcoded 5' primer and a J-beta primer mix, a second PCR was run for roughly 6 to 12 cycles. Using its own MiXCR run on the 5' RACE reads, TCRdb lists one record per CDR3 protein. The table has some 1.5 million distinct CDR3 sequences, 28% seen once. The specimen was blood. These receptors were obtained from a woman in her thirties in good health.

This clonotype was counted ten times or more. The rearrangement uses TRBV12-3 or TRBV12-4 and TRBJ1-1; the D is unclear. This CDR3 contains 11 residues. Trimming cost V 6 bases and J 3 bases, with 5 bases left between them. In DNA form, the CDR3 reads TGTGCCAGCAGCCAAGACACTGAAGCTTTCTTT. Amino acids: CASSQDTEAFF.

This sequence joins TRBV14 and TRBJ2-3, with D perhaps TRBD1 (5 bases). Per germline, CDR1 SGHDN and CDR2 FVKESK. V was clipped by 3 bases and J by 1 base, with 14 bases between them. CDR3 length: 16 residues. In DNA form, the CDR3 reads TGTGCCAGCAGCCATGCAGGGTTTCGGGGCACAGATACGCAGTATTTT. Amino acid sequence: CASSHAGFRGTDTQYF.

The J gene is TRBJ1-2, the V gene TRBV6-5; D ambiguous. This CDR3 is 12 amino acids long. Germline assignment: CDR1 MNHEY and CDR2 SVGAGI. With 11 bases removed from V and 0 bases from J, the gap between germline ends came to 10 bases. The CDR3 region is CAVKATNYGYTF. The CDR3, as DNA: TGTGCCGTGAAGGCGACTAACTATGGCTACACCTTC.

With regard to this clonotype: A much more abundant neighbour one base away suggests this may be a read error. The V call is TRBV7-6, the J call TRBJ2-3; no firm D call. The CDR3 has 13 residues. The germline gives CDR1 SGHVS, CDR2 FNYEAQ. V shed 0 bases and J shed 8 bases, with 9 bases lying between them. For the CDR3, the DNA is TGTGCCAGCAGCTTAGCGGTCACGGCTACGCAGTATTTT. It is translated as CASSLAVTATQYF.

The chain carries TRBV7-9 and TRBJ2-3; perhaps TRBD2 as D (6 bases). V was clipped by 1 base and J by 3 bases, with 11 bases between them. There are 15 residues in the CDR3. Germline V lookup: CDR1 SEHNR, CDR2 FQNEAQ (reference sequence). The CDR3 sequence is CASSLVGGKTDTQYF. In nucleotides, the CDR3 is TGTGCCAGCAGCTTAGTTGGGGGGAAAACAGATACGCAGTATTTT.

In its sample, this clonotype was seen a few times. The chain combines TRBV7-9 with TRBJ1-2; D ambiguous. The CDR3 extends over 14 amino acids. From germline, CDR1 is SEHNR and CDR2 FQNEAQ (reference sequence). V shed 1 base and J shed 2 bases, with 8 bases lying between them. The CDR3 DNA is TGTGCCAGCAGCTTAGTTAATCCGAACTATGGCTACACCTTC. This codes for CASSLVNPNYGYTF.

This CDR3 reads CASSRSGSQETQYF. The CDR3 coding sequence is TGTGCCAGCAGCCGCTCGGGTTCCCAAGAGACCCAGTACTTC. This rearrangement joins TRBV3-1 to TRBJ2-5; D not resolved. The CDR3 has 14 amino acids. V was shortened by 4 bases and J by 1 base, with 10 bases between the two germline ends. Germline-derived CDR1 and CDR2 are LGHDT and YNNKEL (reference sequence).

The gene calls are TRBV12-3 or TRBV12-4 and TRBJ1-5; D might be TRBD1 or TRBD2, each matching 5 bases. The J call is in doubt because the DNA end fits TRBJ2-3 better. This CDR3 spans 14 amino acids. CDR3 nucleotides: TGTGCCAGCAGGTCCGGGACCACCCGTCAGCCCCAGTATTTT. Translation: CASRSGTTRQPQYF.

This clonotype was counted at least ten times. The chain employs TRBV4-1 and TRBJ2-7, with D perhaps matching TRBD1 or TRBD2 (5 bases each). Germline CDR1 reads MGHRA; CDR2 reads YSYEKL. Deletions cut 5 bases from V and 5 bases from J, with 13 bases between. The CDR3 is 13 amino acids. The DNA of the CDR3 is TGCGCCAGCAGCGGTAGAGGGGAGCACGAGCAGTACTTC. Protein sequence: CASSGRGEHEQYF.

Comment on this clonotype: A much larger clone differs from this one at a single base, so this may be a read error. The chain combines TRBV12-3 or TRBV12-4 with TRBJ2-3, with 9 bases fitting TRBD1. The CDR3 contains 18 residues. The CDR3 DNA is TGTGCCAGCAGTTTCCCCCTTGGGACAGGGTCTGGCACAGATGCGCAGTATTTT. This sequence encodes CASSFPLGTGSGTDAQYF.

This clonotype appeared many times. V usage is TRBV5-1 and J usage is TRBJ2-3; D uncertain. Germline V lookup: CDR1 SGHRS, CDR2 YFSETQ. The CDR3 length is 12 residues. The V end was cut by 0 bases, the J end by 4 bases, with 3 bases between. The CDR3 sequence is CASSLDPDTQYF. The CDR3 DNA is TGCGCCAGCAGCTTGGATCCAGATACGCAGTATTTT. Full variable domain (rest looked up from reference TRBV5-1 and TRBJ2-3): KAGVTQTPRYLIKTRGQQVTLSCSPISGHRSVSWYQQTPGQGLQFLFEYFSETQRNKGNFPGRFSGRQFSNSRSEMNVSTLELGDSALYLCASSLDPDTQYFGPGTRLTVL.

This clonotype was counted ten times or more. The CDR3 sequence is CATSRDSSNQPQHF. DNA for the CDR3: TGTGCCACCTCGAGGGACAGTTCCAATCAGCCCCAGCATTTT. The rearrangement joins TRBV6-6 to TRBJ1-5, with 7 bases matching TRBD1. This CDR3 is 14 amino acids long. The germline CDR1 and CDR2 sequences are MNHNY and SVGAGI (reference sequence). V was clipped by 10 bases and J by 3 bases; unmatched bases: 9.